This T cell receptor (beta chain) derives from a study of blood T cells in healthy people across ages (dated by TCRdb to the mid-2010s). A note on the overall study: In model experiments, roughly one uniquely barcoded TCR beta cDNA molecule per two T cells was captured by template switching. To avoid experimental bias, donors of different ages were distributed randomly across sequencing lanes. Age-related changes in TCR beta repertoire diversity were measured in the study by deep sequencing normalized with unique cDNA molecular identifiers. The study analyzed two additional independent replicas of 1 million unique cDNA reads from the same blood draw for two donors, one aged 18 to 30 and one aged 80 or older. The donors were divided into four age groups: young (average about 15 years), middle-aged (about 40), aged (approximately 62) and long-lived (82). Broader findings and caveats from the paper: Bulk unsorted PBMC profiling prevented conclusive comparison of naive and antigen-experienced compartments. Total diversity estimates from one million sequenced T cells were considered lower bounds and underestimates. The long-lived group showed more naive CD4+ T cells, fewer expanded clones and increased TCR diversity than the aged group, suggesting age selection. The percentage of naive T cells measured by flow cytometry correlated strongly with observed TCR beta diversity. As age increased, observed TCR beta diversity per million T cells dropped in a roughly linear way, and a significant reduction was already evident by age 40. Donor CMV infection status was unknown, potentially confounding age-related changes in expanded clonotypes.

Comment on this clonotype: Its antigen remains unidentified. No much larger clone exists at a distance of one base, and base qualities are not known.

The library relied on 5' RACE. Reads for this sample came from an Illumina HiSeq 2500. The second PCR ran for roughly 7 to 12 cycles and used a J-beta primer mix along with a sample-barcoded 5' primer. Each TCR beta cDNA molecule received a unique molecular identifier from a template-switch 5' adaptor carrying 12 random nucleotides. Each sample yielded at least 2.5 million CDR3-containing paired-end reads. All of the RNA was converted into first-strand cDNA using the Mint cDNA synthesis kit, with a TRBC-specific oligonucleotide serving as the primer. Following uracil-DNA glycosylase treatment, all cDNA underwent a first 18-cycle PCR with the universal primers M1SS and BC2_uni_R. As for the authors' bioinformatics: For normalization, 1 million high-quality reads were randomly selected from each sample, with every read carrying a distinct molecular identifier. Instead of being binned into consensus sequences, reads with shared molecular identifiers were discarded. MiTCR, run with a Q25 quality threshold and the strictest error-elimination algorithm, handled CDR3 identification, clonotype clustering and error correction. A nonparametric unseen species model using Euler transformation provided a lower-bound estimate of total TCR beta diversity. Through fastp at Q25 and MiXCR, TCRdb rebuilt clones from the public reads, retaining in-frame beta chains. Rows merge per CDR3 protein into single entries with the most common DNA and genes. The V and J calls were determined by TCRdb, not by the authors. The sample table records hundreds of thousands of distinct CDR3 sequences; roughly 50% of these occur just once. The biggest ten clones account for 30% to 40% of the sample.

CDR1 and CDR2, per the germline V gene, are MDHEN and SYDVKM. Trimming removed 2 bases from V and 1 base from J; the gene matches leave 3 bases unexplained. Counted from cysteine to phenylalanine, this CDR3 has 15 amino acids. Only the CDR3 DNA is retained, 45 bases long and in frame from the first base. Systemically healthy Caucasian individuals from Russia, around 38 in total and aged roughly 6 to 100 years, were included as donors. Each donor gave roughly 11 milliliters of peripheral blood, drawn into EDTA-treated Vacutainer tubes. Ficoll-Paque density-gradient centrifugation was used to isolate PBMCs, with at least 6.5 million per sample. Total RNA, at least 6 micrograms per sample, was extracted from PBMCs with Trizol reagent. The percentages of naive CD45RAhigh/CD27high T cells were determined by flow cytometry on a PBMC aliquot from every donor.

The sequence was obtained from a woman aged 60-75 years in good health. The chain joins TRBV28 to TRBJ2-7, with 9 central nucleotides matching TRBD1. Sequences were obtained from blood. The nucleotide sequence is TGTGCCAGCAGTTTAAGGACAGGGGTTTCCTACGAGCAGTACTTC. Its translation reads: CASSLRTGVSYEQYF.